Presented here are 25 T cell receptor beta chains from one specimen sequenced in a study of T-cell reconstitution after alpha-beta-depleted transplantation in children. It was with unique molecular identifiers that the TCRbeta library was prepared. Using its own MiXCR run on the PCR reads, TCRdb lists one record per CDR3 protein. The sample has some 520,000 distinct CDR3 sequences, over 25% seen once. Sample: PBMCs from the stem cell graft donor, taken from the stem cell graft. All receptors come from a human donor who donated a stem cell graft to a child with aplastic anemia.

The DNA of the CDR3 is TGTGCCAGCACCGTTAATAGCGGGCGGAATGAGCAGTTCTTC. Translated, it gives CASTVNSGRNEQFF. The chain uses TRBV12-3 or TRBV12-4 and TRBJ2-1; TRBD2 aligns across 7 bases. Germline trimming cut 7 bases from V and 7 bases from J; bases unmatched to any gene: 10. The CDR3 has 14 residues.

This chain links TRBV6-1 with TRBJ2-3, with D possibly matching TRBD2 (5 bases). V dropped 2 bases and J dropped 1 base, with 10 bases sitting between them. This CDR3 comprises 15 residues. CDR1 is MNHNS and CDR2 is SASEGT in the germline V gene. The CDR3 bases are TGTGCCAGCAGTGAATTCGGTAGCGGCACAGATACGCAGTATTTT. Translating gives CASSEFGSGTDTQYF.

The V and J genes are TRBV2 and TRBJ1-5; D perhaps matches TRBD1 (5 bases). Germline V CDR1 and CDR2: SNHLY, FYNNEI. V lost 1 base and J lost 1, with 5 bases in between. This CDR3 contains 14 residues. The CDR3 DNA sequence: TGTGCCAGCAGTGAAGGGGACAGCAATCAGCCCCAGCATTTT. It is translated as CASSEGDSNQPQHF. The entire variable domain, with the rest obtained from reference TRBV2 and TRBJ1-5, is as follows: EPEVTQTPSHQVTQMGQEVILRCVPISNHLYFYWYRQILGQKVEFLVSFYNNEISEKSEIFDDQFSVERPDGSNFTLKIRSTKLEDSAMYFCASSEGDSNQPQHFGDGTRLSIL.

This clonotype has only a few counts. This rearrangement joins TRBV29-1 to TRBJ2-4, with unresolved D. There are 16 residues in the CDR3. The V gene's germline CDR1 is SQVTM and CDR2 ANQGSEA. Trimming removed 0 bases at V and 1 base at J, with 13 bases between. CDR3 amino acids: CSVEDRYTKAKNIQYF. CDR3 in DNA: TGCAGCGTTGAAGATAGGTACACTAAGGCCAAAAACATTCAGTACTTC.

The rearrangement links TRBV7-2 to TRBJ2-2; 8 nucleotides align to TRBD1. V dropped 5 bases and J dropped 6; count of bases not matched to a gene: 11. The CDR3 loop spans 16 amino acids. Looked up from germline, CDR1 is SGHTA and CDR2 is FQGNSA. The CDR3 sequence: CASSALGQGLSGELFF. The CDR3 DNA is TGTGCCAGCAGCGCCCTAGGACAGGGATTGTCCGGGGAGCTGTTTTTT.

V and J are TRBV20-1 and TRBJ2-3, with D possibly matching TRBD2 (5 bases). V dropped 5 bases and J dropped 1 base, with 16 bases sitting between them. The CDR3 has 15 amino acids. CDR1 and CDR2 from the germline V gene are DFQATT and SNEGSKA (reference sequence). CDR3 nucleotide sequence: TGCAGTGCTTCAAGTAGGGAGATCGGCACAGATACGCAGTATTTT. Protein sequence: CSASSREIGTDTQYF.

This clonotype was found many times. The junction does not match germline at one end; this may be a read error. The genes are TRBV5-1 and TRBJ1-1; D is unresolved. Germline V gene sequence: CDR1 SGHRS, CDR2 YFSETQ. The CDR3 is 13 amino acids. The CDR3 loop is CASSLALNTEAFF. In nucleotides, the CDR3 is TGTGCCAGCAGCTTAGCGCTGAACACTGAAGCTTTCTTT.

The rearrangement links TRBV9 to TRBJ2-3; tentatively, D is TRBD1 (5 bases). V was cut by 0 bases and J by 2 bases, with 16 bases left in between. The germline gives CDR1 SGDLS, CDR2 YYNGEE. The CDR3 totals 17 residues. This CDR3 reads CASSVGPRTRNTDTQYF. The CDR3 bases are TGTGCCAGCAGCGTAGGACCTAGGACAAGGAACACAGATACGCAGTATTTT.

The V call is TRBV7-8, the J call TRBJ2-1; D possibly matches TRBD1 or TRBD2 (5 bases each). Trimming stripped 1 base from V and 0 bases from J, with 10 bases between. Per the germline V gene, CDR1 is SGHVS and CDR2 is FQNEAQ. The CDR3 contains 16 residues. The CDR3 nucleotides are TGTGCCAGCAGCTTAGAAGGGACGAGCTCCTACAATGAGCAGTTCTTC. This translates into CASSLEGTSSYNEQFF.

The chain combines TRBV6-1 with TRBJ1-2; D gene unclear. Trimming removed 7 bases from V and 6 bases from J, with 9 bases in between. Germline V CDR1 and CDR2: MNHNS, SASEGT. This CDR3 is 11 amino acids long. The CDR3 DNA is TGTGCCAGCAACGGAGAGGATGGCTACACCTTC. Its protein product is CASNGEDGYTF.

The gene calls are TRBV18 and TRBJ1-2; D ambiguous. CDR3 length equals 16 residues. The germline V gene has CDR1 KGHSH and CDR2 LQKENI. V was pared by 1 base and J by 0 bases, with 12 bases between. The CDR3 DNA reads as TGTGCCAGCTCACCACTTATCGGACCGACTAACTATGGCTACACCTTC. Translation gives CASSPLIGPTNYGYTF.

The chain links TRBV5-1 to TRBJ1-1, with D perhaps matching TRBD1 (6 bases). Germline assignment: CDR1 SGHRS and CDR2 YFSETQ. This CDR3 comprises 18 residues. Trimming removed 3 bases at V and 1 base at J, with 22 bases between. The CDR3 nucleotides read TGCGCCAGCAGCTCACGGGGGACAATCGGGGGGGAGAACACTGAAGCTTTCTTT. It encodes CASSSRGTIGGENTEAFF.

The genes are TRBV6-1 and TRBJ1-1; D is perhaps TRBD1 (5 bases). The length of the CDR3 is 15 residues. CDR1 is MNHNS and CDR2 is SASEGT in the germline V gene. The V end was cut by 10 bases, the J end by 1 base, with 19 bases between. CDR3 sequence (DNA): TGTGCCACCACCCGCAACGGGGGAGGGAACACTGAAGCTTTCTTT. Residues: CATTRNGGGNTEAFF.

This clonotype was counted a few times. The CDR3 loop is CSVERGSAETQYF. CDR3 bases: TGCAGCGTTGAAAGGGGATCAGCAGAGACCCAGTACTTC. The chain has TRBV29-1 and TRBJ2-5, with D perhaps matching TRBD1 (5 bases). This CDR3 has 13 residues. Germline assignment: CDR1 SQVTM and CDR2 ANQGSEA. The V end was cut by 2 bases, the J end by 4 bases, with 11 bases between.

This clonotype has only a few counts. The CDR3 protein is CASSFPTSGWTTYNEQFF. Written as DNA, the CDR3 is TGTGCCAGCAGCTTTCCGACTAGCGGGTGGACGACCTACAATGAGCAGTTCTTC. The V gene is TRBV7-8, the J gene TRBJ2-1, with 10 bases matching TRBD2. J was trimmed by 2 bases and V by 3 bases; bases with no gene match: 10. The CDR3 is 18 amino acids. Germline loops: CDR1 SGHVS, CDR2 FQNEAQ.

This clonotype has just a few counts. The rearrangement links TRBV29-1 to TRBJ2-3, with 9 bases that match TRBD2. Germline-derived CDR1 and CDR2 are SQVTM and ANQGSEA. The CDR3 is 15 residues long. J lost 5 bases, V lost 6 bases, and 12 bases had no gene match. CDR3 DNA: TGCAGCGTCTCCCTTCCGCTAGCGGGACGAGATACGCAGTATTTT. Amino acids: CSVSLPLAGRDTQYF.

The V and J genes are TRBV5-5 and TRBJ1-2; D unclear. Trimming took 0 bases from V and 7 from J, leaving 10 bases between them. This CDR3 is 13 amino acids long. Germline V gives CDR1 SGHKS, CDR2 YYEKEE (reference sequence). The CDR3 nucleotides read TGTGCCAGCAGCTTGGCCGATTTGGGTGGCTACACCTTC. This encodes CASSLADLGGYTF.

V is TRBV7-9 and J is TRBJ2-3, with D perhaps matching TRBD2 (5 bases). Trimming stripped 0 bases from V and 5 bases from J, with 9 bases between. The germline CDR1 and CDR2 sequences are SEHNR and FQNEAQ (reference sequence). The CDR3 is made up of 14 amino acids. CDR3 in amino acids: CASSLALVEDTQYF. Here the CDR3 DNA reads TGTGCCAGCAGCTTAGCACTAGTAGAAGATACGCAGTATTTT. The full variable domain, completed using reference TRBV7-9 and TRBJ2-3, is DTGVSQNPRHKITKRGQNVTFRCDPISEHNRLYWYRQTLGQGPEFLTYFQNEAQLEKSRLLSDRFSAERPKGSFSTLEIQRTEQGDSAMYLCASSLALVEDTQYFGPGTRLTVL.

This chain uses TRBV4-3 with TRBJ1-2; D uncertain. The CDR3 spans 16 residues. CDR1 is LGHNA and CDR2 is YSLEER in the germline V gene. Deletions cut 0 bases from V and 0 bases from J, with 11 bases between. The DNA of the CDR3 is TGCGCCAGCAGCCAAGACAGGCCACACTCTAACTATGGCTACACCTTC. This translates into CASSQDRPHSNYGYTF.

The rearrangement links TRBV29-1 to TRBJ2-7, with D hard to call. The CDR3 is 13 residues long. V was trimmed by 4 bases and J by 2 bases, leaving 12 bases between them. Per the germline V gene, CDR1 is SQVTM and CDR2 is ANQGSEA. CDR3 DNA sequence: TGCAGCGTTGTTAGAACTGATACCTACGAGCAGTACTTC. It is translated as CSVVRTDTYEQYF.

The chain joins TRBV19 to TRBJ2-7; D may be TRBD2 (7 bases). The CDR3 contains 15 residues. V dropped 5 bases and J dropped 0 bases, with 14 bases sitting between them. Germline V gene data show CDR1 as LNHDA and CDR2 as SQIVND (reference sequence). The CDR3 DNA is TGTGCCAGTAGTCCCGGACTAGGGGGCTCCTACGAGCAGTACTTC. Encoded protein: CASSPGLGGSYEQYF. Complete variable domain (other parts from reference TRBV19 and TRBJ2-7): DGGITQSPKYLFRKEGQNVTLSCEQNLNHDAMYWYRQDPGQGLRLIYYSQIVNDFQKGDIAEGYSVSREKKESFPLTVTSAQKNPTAFYLCASSPGLGGSYEQYFGPGTRLTVT.

This rearrangement joins TRBV12-3 or TRBV12-4 to TRBJ2-7; 7 positions agree with TRBD1. Unmatched junction bases numbered 10, after V lost 6 bases and J lost 5 bases. CDR3 length: 14 residues. This chain's CDR3 is CASSTGERGNEQYF. CDR3 DNA sequence: TGTGCCAGCAGCACAGGGGAAAGGGGTAACGAGCAGTACTTC.

The gene calls are TRBV2 and TRBJ2-7, with TRBD1 as a possible D gene (5 bases). This CDR3 region has 14 residues. Trimming cost V 6 bases and J 0 bases, with 12 bases left between them. Germline assignment: CDR1 SNHLY and CDR2 FYNNEI. The CDR3 region has the DNA TGTGCCAGCAGGCCCAGGGATACCTCCTACGAGCAGTACGTC. Encoded protein: CASRPRDTSYEQYV.

V usage is TRBV7-8 and J usage is TRBJ2-7; 8 nucleotides align to TRBD2. Germline assignment: CDR1 SGHVS and CDR2 FQNEAQ. J gave up 3 bases and V 2 bases, and 3 bases lay outside the gene matches. CDR3 size: 14 residues. CDR3: CASSLWTSSYEQYF. CDR3 DNA sequence: TGTGCCAGCAGCTTATGGACTAGCAGCTACGAGCAGTACTTC.

This clonotype has just a few counts. Written as DNA, the CDR3 is TGCGCCAGCAGCTTGGGTCTGATTAGCGGGAGCTACGAGCAGTACTTC. Translated: CASSLGLISGSYEQYF. V is TRBV5-1 and J is TRBJ2-7, with 9 bases identical to TRBD2. This CDR3 contains 16 residues. Per the germline V gene, CDR1 is SGHRS and CDR2 is YFSETQ. The junction had 7 bases not matched to a gene; V was cut back by 0 bases and J by 3 bases.